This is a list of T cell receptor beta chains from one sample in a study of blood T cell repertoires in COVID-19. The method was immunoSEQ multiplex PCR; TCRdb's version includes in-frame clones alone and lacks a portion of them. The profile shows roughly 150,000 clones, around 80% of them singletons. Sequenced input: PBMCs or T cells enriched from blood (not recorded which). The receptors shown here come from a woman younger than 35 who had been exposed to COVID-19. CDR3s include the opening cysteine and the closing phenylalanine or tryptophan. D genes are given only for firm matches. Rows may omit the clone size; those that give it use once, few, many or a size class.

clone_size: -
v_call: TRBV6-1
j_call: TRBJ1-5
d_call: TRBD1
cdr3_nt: TGTGCCAGCAGTGAAGAGGACAGGGGTTGGCAGCCCCAGCATTTT
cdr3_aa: CASSEEDRGWQPQHF

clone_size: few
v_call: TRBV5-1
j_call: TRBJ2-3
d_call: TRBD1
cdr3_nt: TGCGCCAGCAGCTTGTCAACAGGGGGGAACGCAGATACGCAGTATTTT
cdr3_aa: CASSLSTGGNADTQYF

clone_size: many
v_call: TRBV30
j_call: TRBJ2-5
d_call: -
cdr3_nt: TGTGCCTGGGATCTCGGGGGTCGAGAGACCCAGTACTTC
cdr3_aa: CAWDLGGRETQYF

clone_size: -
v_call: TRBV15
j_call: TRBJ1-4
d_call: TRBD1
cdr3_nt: TGTGCCACCAGTGTGACAGGGGGCGATGAAAAACTGTTTTTT
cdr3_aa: CATSVTGGDEKLFF

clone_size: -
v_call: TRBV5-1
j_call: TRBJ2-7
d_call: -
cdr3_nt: TGCGCCAGCAGCTTGCGGGGAGGTTACCATCCGGGACTCCGAAGAAAGTACTTC
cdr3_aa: CASSLRGGYHPGLRRKYF

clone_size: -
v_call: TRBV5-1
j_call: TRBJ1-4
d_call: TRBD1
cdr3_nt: TGCGCCAGCAGCTTGGAAGTCAGGGGGACTAATGAAAAACTGTTTTTT
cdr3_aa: CASSLEVRGTNEKLFF

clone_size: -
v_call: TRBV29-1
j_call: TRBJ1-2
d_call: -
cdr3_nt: TGCAGCGTTGAAAGGGAGTCAAGACCTAACTATGGCTACACCTTC
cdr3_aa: CSVERESRPNYGYTF

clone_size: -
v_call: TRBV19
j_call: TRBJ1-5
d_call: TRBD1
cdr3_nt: TGTGCCAGTAGTAACCGACAGGGAGTCAGCAATCAGCCCCAGCATTTT
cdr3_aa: CASSNRQGVSNQPQHF

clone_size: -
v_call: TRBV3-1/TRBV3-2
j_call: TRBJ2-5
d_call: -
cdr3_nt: TGTGCCAGCAGCCAAGAAGGCAGGGAAGAGACCCAGTACTTC
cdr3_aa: CASSQEGREETQYF

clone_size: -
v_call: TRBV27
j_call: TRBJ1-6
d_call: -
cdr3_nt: TGTGCCAGCAAACTAGGGGGATCGGAAGTAACCAATTCACCCCTCCACTTT
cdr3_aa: CASKLGGSEVTNSPLHF

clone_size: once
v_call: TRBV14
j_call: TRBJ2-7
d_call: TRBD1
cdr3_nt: TGTGCCAGCAGCCAAGATCACAGGGGCGAGCAGTACTTC
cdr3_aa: CASSQDHRGEQYF

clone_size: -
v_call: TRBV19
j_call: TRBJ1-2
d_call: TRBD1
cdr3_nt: TGTGCCAGTAGTGTCATTCCGGGACAGGGGCCAGCTAACTATGGCTACACCTTC
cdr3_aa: CASSVIPGQGPANYGYTF

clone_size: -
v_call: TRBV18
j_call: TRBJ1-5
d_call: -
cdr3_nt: TGTGCCAGCTCCCTACGAGGGGGAGACCAGCATTTT
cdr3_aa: CASSLRGGDQHF

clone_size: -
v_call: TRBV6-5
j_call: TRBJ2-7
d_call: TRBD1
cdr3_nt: TGTGCCAGCAGTTACGGCAGGGGGCCCTACGAGCAGTACTTC
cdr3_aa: CASSYGRGPYEQYF

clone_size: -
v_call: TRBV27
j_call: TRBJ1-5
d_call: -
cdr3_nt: TGTGCCAGCAGTTTATCGGGGGGGAATAGGCAGCCCCAGCATTTT
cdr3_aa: CASSLSGGNRQPQHF

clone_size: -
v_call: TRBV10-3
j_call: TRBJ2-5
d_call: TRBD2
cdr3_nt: TGTGCCACCAGCGGGAGGGAGGAGACCCAGTACTTC
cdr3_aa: CATSGREETQYF

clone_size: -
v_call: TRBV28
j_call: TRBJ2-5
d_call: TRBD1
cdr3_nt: TGTGCCAGCAGTACGCCGGGACAGGGGGAGGGAGAGACCCAGTACTTC
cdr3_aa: CASSTPGQGEGETQYF

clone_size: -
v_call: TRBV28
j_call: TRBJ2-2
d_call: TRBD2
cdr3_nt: TGTGCCAGCAGTTTTGCGGGAGCGAGGAGTACCGGGGAGCTGTTTTTT
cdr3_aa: CASSFAGARSTGELFF

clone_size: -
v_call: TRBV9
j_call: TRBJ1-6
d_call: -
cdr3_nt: TGTGCCAGCAGCGTATCGACGGGATATGATTCACCCCTCCACTTT
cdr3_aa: CASSVSTGYDSPLHF

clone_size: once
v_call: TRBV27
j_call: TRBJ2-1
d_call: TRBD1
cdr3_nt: TGTGCCAGCAGTTCCCGGGACAGGGGTTACAATGAGCAGTTCTTC
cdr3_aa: CASSSRDRGYNEQFF

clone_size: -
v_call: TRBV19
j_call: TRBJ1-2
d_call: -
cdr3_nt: TGTGCCAGTACCCACCTTTCCCCCAGGGGTTGGTCGAGCTATGGCTACACCTTC
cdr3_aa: CASTHLSPRGWSSYGYTF

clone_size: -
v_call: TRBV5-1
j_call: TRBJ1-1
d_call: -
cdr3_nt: TGCGCCAGCAGCAGACAAATGAACACTGAAGCTTTCTTT
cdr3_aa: CASSRQMNTEAFF

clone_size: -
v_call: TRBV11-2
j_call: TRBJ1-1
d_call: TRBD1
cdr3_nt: TGTGCCAGCAGCTGGGACAGCCCGAACGCTGAAGCTTTCTTT
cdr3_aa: CASSWDSPNAEAFF

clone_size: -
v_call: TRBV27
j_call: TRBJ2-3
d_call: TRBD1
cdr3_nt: TGTGCCAGCACCATTACAGGGGGCGCAGATACGCAGTATTTT
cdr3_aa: CASTITGGADTQYF

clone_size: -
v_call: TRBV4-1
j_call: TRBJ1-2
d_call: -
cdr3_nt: TGCGCCAGCAGCCAAGACCCGGGACAAACGAATGGCTACACCTTC
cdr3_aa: CASSQDPGQTNGYTF

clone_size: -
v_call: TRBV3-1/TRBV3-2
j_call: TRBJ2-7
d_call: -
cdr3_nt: TGTGCCAGCCACGGACTGGGAACCTCCTACGAGCAGTACTTC
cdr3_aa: CASHGLGTSYEQYF

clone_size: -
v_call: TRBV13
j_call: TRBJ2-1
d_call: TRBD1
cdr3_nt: TGTGCCAGCAGCTTGACAGGGTTGGATGAGCAGTTCTTC
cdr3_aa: CASSLTGLDEQFF

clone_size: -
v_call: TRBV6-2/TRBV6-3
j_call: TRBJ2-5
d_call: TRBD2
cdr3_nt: TGTGCCAGCAGTTCGTACGTCGGACTAGCGGGAGTCTCTGAGACCCAGTACTTC
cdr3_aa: CASSSYVGLAGVSETQYF

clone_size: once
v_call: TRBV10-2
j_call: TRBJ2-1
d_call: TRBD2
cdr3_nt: TGCGCCAGCAGTGTGGGACTAGCGGGAGTCGGCTTTTGGAACAATGAGCAGTTCTTC
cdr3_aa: CASSVGLAGVGFWNNEQFF

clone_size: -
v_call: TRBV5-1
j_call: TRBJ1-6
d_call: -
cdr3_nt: TGCGCCAGCAGCCCCGGACTGGCGGATTCACCCCTCCACTTT
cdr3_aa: CASSPGLADSPLHF

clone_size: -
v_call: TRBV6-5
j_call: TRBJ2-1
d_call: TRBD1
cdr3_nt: TGTGCCAGCAGACCCGGACAGGGGGCGGACAATGAGCAGTTCTTC
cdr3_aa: CASRPGQGADNEQFF

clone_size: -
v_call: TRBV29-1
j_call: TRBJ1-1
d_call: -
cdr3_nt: TGCAGCGTCGCGGGACGGAAGAACACTGAAGCTTTCTTT
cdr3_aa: CSVAGRKNTEAFF

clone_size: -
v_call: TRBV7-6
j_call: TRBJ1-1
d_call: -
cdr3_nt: TGTGCCAGCAGCTTAGTTGCGCAGGGCTGGTCTGAAGCTTTCTTT
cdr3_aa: CASSLVAQGWSEAFF

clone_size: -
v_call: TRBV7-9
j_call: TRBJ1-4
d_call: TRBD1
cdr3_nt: TGTGCCAGCAGCTTCACCGGGACAGACAATGAAAAACTGTTTTTT
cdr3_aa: CASSFTGTDNEKLFF

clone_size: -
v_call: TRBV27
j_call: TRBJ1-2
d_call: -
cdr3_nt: TGTGCCAGCAGTCCCCTGTGGGGGGAGCTCTATGGCTACACCTTC
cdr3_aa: CASSPLWGELYGYTF

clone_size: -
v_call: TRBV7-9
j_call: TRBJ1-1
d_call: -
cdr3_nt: TGTGCCAGCAGTATCAGGGACACTGAAGCTTTCTTT
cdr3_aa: CASSIRDTEAFF

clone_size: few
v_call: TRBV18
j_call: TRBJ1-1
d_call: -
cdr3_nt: TGTGCCAGCTCACCATCTATGGAGACTGAAGCTTTCTTT
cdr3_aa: CASSPSMETEAFF

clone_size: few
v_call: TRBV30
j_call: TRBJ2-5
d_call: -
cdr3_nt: TGTGCCTGGAATCGGGTAGGGAGCCAAGAGACCCAGTACTTC
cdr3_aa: CAWNRVGSQETQYF

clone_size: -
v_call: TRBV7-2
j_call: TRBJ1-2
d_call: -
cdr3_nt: TGTGCCAGCACTCCTACGGGGGGCTATGGCTACACCTTC
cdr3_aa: CASTPTGGYGYTF

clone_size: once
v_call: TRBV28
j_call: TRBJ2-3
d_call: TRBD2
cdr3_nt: TGTGCCAGCAGTTTGGGCAAGCTAGCGGGAGTTAAAGATACGCAGTATTTT
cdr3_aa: CASSLGKLAGVKDTQYF

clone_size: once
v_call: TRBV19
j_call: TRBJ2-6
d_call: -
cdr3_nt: TGTGCCAGTAATTCCGCGGGGACAGTTTTCTCTGGGGCCAACGTCCTGACTTTC
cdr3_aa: CASNSAGTVFSGANVLTF

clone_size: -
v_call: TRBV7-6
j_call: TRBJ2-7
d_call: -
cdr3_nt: TGTGCCAGCAGCCAGATGACAGGTGCCAACGAGCAGTACTTC
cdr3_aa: CASSQMTGANEQYF

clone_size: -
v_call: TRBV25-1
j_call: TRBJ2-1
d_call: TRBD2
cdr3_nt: TGTGCCAGCAGACTAGCGGGAGTTGGTGAGCAGTTCTTC
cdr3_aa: CASRLAGVGEQFF

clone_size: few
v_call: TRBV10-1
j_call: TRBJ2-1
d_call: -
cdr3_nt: TGCGCCAGCAGCCCCCAGCGGTCCTACAACGACGGTGAGCAGTTCTTC
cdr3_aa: CASSPQRSYNDGEQFF

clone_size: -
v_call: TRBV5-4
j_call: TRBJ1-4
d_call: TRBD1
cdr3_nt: TGTGCCAGCAGCTTGGCCGGGACAGGGGCGAGGAGTGAAAAACTGTTTTTT
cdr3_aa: CASSLAGTGARSEKLFF

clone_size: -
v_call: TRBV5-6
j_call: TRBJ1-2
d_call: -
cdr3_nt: TGTGCCAGCAGCTTGGTCGGGGTTAACTATGGCTACACCTTC
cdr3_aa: CASSLVGVNYGYTF

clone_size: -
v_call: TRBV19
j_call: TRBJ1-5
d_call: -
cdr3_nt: TGTGCCAGTAGTATAGGGAGGGTTAGCAATCAGCCCCAGCATTTT
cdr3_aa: CASSIGRVSNQPQHF

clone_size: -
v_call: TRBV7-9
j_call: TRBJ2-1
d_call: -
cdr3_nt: TGTGCCAGCAGCTTAGTTGCGGGGCGAAATGAGCAGTTCTTC
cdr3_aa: CASSLVAGRNEQFF

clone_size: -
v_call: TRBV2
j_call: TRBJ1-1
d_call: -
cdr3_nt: TGTGCCAGCCTCGAGGGTACGATGAACACTGAAGCTTTCTTT
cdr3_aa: CASLEGTMNTEAFF

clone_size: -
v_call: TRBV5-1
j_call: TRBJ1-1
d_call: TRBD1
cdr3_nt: TGCGCCAGCAGCTTGGGACAGGGCCTACTGAACACTGAAGCTTTCTTT
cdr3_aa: CASSLGQGLLNTEAFF

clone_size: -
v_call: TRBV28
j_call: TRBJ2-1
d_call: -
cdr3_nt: TGTGCCAGCAGTGCTCCGCTTTCGGCCGCGGGGTTCTTC
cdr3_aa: CASSAPLSAAGFF

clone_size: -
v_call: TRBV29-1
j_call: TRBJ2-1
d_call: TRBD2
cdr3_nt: TGCAGCGTCTCCCCGACTAGCGGGAGACCCAATGAGCAGTTCTTC
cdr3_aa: CSVSPTSGRPNEQFF

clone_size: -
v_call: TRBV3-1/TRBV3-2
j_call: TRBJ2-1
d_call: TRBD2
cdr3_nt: TGTGCCAGCAGCCAAGACCCCATAGCGGGTGAGCAGTTCTTC
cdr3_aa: CASSQDPIAGEQFF